The T cell receptor (beta chain) described here comes from a study of blood T cell repertoires in COVID-19. The table lists this clone with a few counts. Only in-frame clones appear in the TCRdb table, and some are missing; sequencing was by immunoSEQ multiplex PCR. The sample has just over 350,000 clones, 86% seen once. Germline V gene lookup returns CDR1 SGHDN and CDR2 FVKESK. Trimming stripped 2 bases from V and 4 bases from J, with 12 bases between. The CDR3 consists of 15 residues. The chain couples TRBV14 to TRBJ2-1; the D gene is possibly TRBD2 (7 bases). The source of this sequence is a woman aged 55-70 years with COVID-19, enrolled during active disease. The specimen was peripheral blood. This CDR3 is CASSQRGGRYNEQFF. DNA for the CDR3: TGTGCCAGCAGCCAACGCGGGGGCCGATACAATGAGCAGTTCTTC. The whole variable domain, remainder taken from reference TRBV14 and TRBJ2-1, is EAGVTQFPSHSVIEKGQTVTLRCDPISGHDNLYWYRRVMGKEIKFLLHFVKESKQDESGMPNNRFLAERTGGTYSTLKVQPAELEDSGVYFCASSQRGGRYNEQFFGPGTRLTVL.